This TCR beta chain was captured by sequencing in a study of human T cells and chemical hapten exposure. Study context: Per-sample variation in TCR yield stemmed mainly from small pooled library volume differences. Study-level results: Counts of TCRs above 1 in 1000 frequency stayed unchanged with DPC sensitization.

The table lists this clonotype with many counts. Its cognate antigen is unknown. Per the germline V gene, CDR1 is SEHNR and CDR2 is FQNEAQ (reference sequence). Trimming removed 3 bases from V and 3 bases from J, with 8 bases in between. This CDR3 is built from 13 residues. TCRdb passed the 5' RACE reads through MiXCR, listing each CDR3 protein once. The repertoire holds about 140,000 distinct CDR3 sequences, with around 4.4% as singletons. Whole blood that had not been fractionated was the source of extracted total RNA. V and J are TRBV7-9 and TRBJ1-2, with D hard to call. The TCR comes from a female donor in good health. CDR3 sequence (DNA): TGTGCCAGCAGCTTCTCGACGGACTATGGCTACACCTTC. This sequence encodes CASSFSTDYGYTF. The variable domain in full, completed from reference TRBV7-9 and TRBJ1-2, reads DTGVSQNPRHKITKRGQNVTFRCDPISEHNRLYWYRQTLGQGPEFLTYFQNEAQLEKSRLLSDRFSAERPKGSFSTLEIQRTEQGDSAMYLCASSFSTDYGYTFGSGTRLTVV.